One and the same sample provided the 11 T cell receptor beta chains below, sequenced in a study of blood T cell repertoires in COVID-19. Using immunoSEQ multiplex PCR, the repertoire was profiled, and TCRdb retains in-frame clones only, with some absent. The sample yields 300,000 to 400,000 clones, roughly 86% seen once. The specimen sequenced was peripheral blood. These receptors all stem from a man aged 25 to 40 with COVID-19, enrolled during active disease.

The chain joins TRBV19 to TRBJ2-5, with 8 bases lining up with TRBD1. Germline trimming cut 11 bases from V and 5 bases from J; bases unmatched to any gene: 7. The germline V gene encodes CDR1 LNHDA and CDR2 SQIVND (reference sequence). This CDR3 contains 12 residues. This chain's CDR3 is CAVRTGWETQYF. The CDR3 DNA follows: TGTGCCGTCAGGACAGGGTGGGAGACCCAGTACTTC.

This chain links TRBV6-2 or TRBV6-3 with TRBJ2-1; 8 bases are a match to TRBD2. The germline gives CDR1 MNHEY, CDR2 SVGEGT. The ends lost 0 bases at V and 3 bases at J; junction bases unmatched: 10. The CDR3 totals 18 residues. The chain's CDR3 is CASSYSRSLAGYYNEQFF. The CDR3 DNA reads TGTGCCAGCAGTTACTCGAGAAGTCTAGCGGGTTACTACAATGAGCAGTTCTTC.

The V and J genes are TRBV23-1 and TRBJ2-4; D is perhaps TRBD1 (5 bases). TRBV23-1 is given ORF status, its function remaining uncertain. With 0 bases removed from V and 1 base from J, the gap between germline ends came to 10 bases. The CDR3 has 16 amino acids. The CDR3 sequence is CASSQSDRFAKNIQYF. The CDR3 nucleotides read TGCGCCAGCAGTCAATCAGACAGATTTGCCAAAAACATTCAGTACTTC.

V is TRBV12-3 or TRBV12-4 and J is TRBJ1-5, with 7 bases that match TRBD1. The CDR3 extends over 13 amino acids. Losses at the gene ends were 3 bases for V and 8 bases for J; bases not matched to a gene: 4. The CDR3 DNA is TGTGCCAGCAGTTTGGGACAGAAAGAGCCCCAGCATTTT. Translating it yields CASSLGQKEPQHF.

The chain is built from TRBV4-2 and TRBJ2-2; D possibly corresponds to TRBD2 (5 bases). V lost 4 bases and J 6 bases, leaving 12 bases between the germline ends. Germline CDR1 and CDR2: LGHNA and YNFKEQ. This CDR3 has 14 residues. CDR3 amino acids: CASSREIGAGELFF. CDR3 coding DNA: TGTGCCAGCAGCCGGGAGATCGGAGCCGGGGAGCTGTTTTTT.

The chain links TRBV6-5 to TRBJ2-1; TRBD1 matches at 9 bases. Germline V gives CDR1 MNHEY, CDR2 SVGAGI. CDR3 length: 15 residues. J gave up 2 bases and V 5 bases, and 4 bases lay outside the gene matches. The CDR3 here is CASSPRTGAYNEQFF. The CDR3 region has the DNA TGTGCCAGCAGTCCGCGGACAGGGGCCTACAATGAGCAGTTCTTC.

V usage is TRBV30 and J usage is TRBJ1-4; 7 nucleotides line up with TRBD1. The CDR3 is made up of 16 amino acids. The ends lost 2 bases at V and 3 bases at J; junction bases unmatched: 9. Germline CDR1 and CDR2: GTSNPN and SVGIG (reference sequence). The CDR3 spells CAWSTPGTVPNEKLFF. The CDR3 DNA sequence: TGTGCCTGGAGTACTCCGGGGACAGTTCCTAATGAAAAACTGTTTTTT.

For this clone: Other DNA sequences in the same sample also yield this CDR3. The CDR3 sequence: CSVEGQMNTEAFF. The CDR3 nucleotides are TGCAGCGTTGAAGGGCAGATGAACACTGAAGCTTTCTTT. V and J are TRBV29-1 and TRBJ1-1; D gene uncertain. CDR1 is SQVTM, CDR2 ANQGSEA, per germline. Trimming removed 1 base from V and 0 bases from J, with 6 bases in between. The CDR3 loop spans 13 amino acids.

The table lists this clone with a count of one. The chain is built from TRBV9 and TRBJ1-5; D is possibly TRBD1 (5 bases). V was clipped by 3 bases and J by 6 bases, with 10 bases between them. The CDR3 runs 13 residues. In germline, CDR1 is SGDLS, CDR2 YYNGEE. The CDR3 loop is CASSGGPGQPQHF. In DNA, the CDR3 is TGTGCCAGCAGCGGGGGCCCGGGTCAGCCCCAGCATTTT.

The chain uses TRBV28 and TRBJ1-5; 9 bases are shared with TRBD1. Trimming cost V 10 bases and J 2 bases; bases outside gene matches: 9. The CDR3 runs to 15 residues. In germline, CDR1 is MDHEN, CDR2 SYDVKM. In nucleotides, the CDR3 is TGTGCCACCCTCGTTAGGACAGGGGGCAATCAGCCCCAGCATTTT. Its protein product is CATLVRTGGNQPQHF.

The rearrangement uses TRBV7-2 and TRBJ2-2, with D uncertain. The CDR3 extends over 14 amino acids. Germline lookup yields CDR1 SGHTA and CDR2 FQGNSA. V shed 2 bases and J shed 2 bases, with 6 bases lying between them. In DNA, the CDR3 is TGTGCCAGCAGCTTACAGTACAACACCGGGGAGCTGTTTTTT. Protein: CASSLQYNTGELFF.